A single sample gave rise to the 25 T cell receptor beta chains below, sequenced in a study of cytomegalovirus exposure and HLA in healthy donors. PCR employed 60 Vbeta and 13 Jbeta primers. Repertoires were generated with immunoSEQ multiplex PCR, while TCRdb's copy carries only in-frame clones and drops some. This sample carries under 200,000 clones, around 76% of them seen once, and the ten largest clones take about 1.6%. The source material was PBMCs. These receptors were collected from a girl under 18 in good health and CMV-seropositive.

This clone was picked up a small number of times. CDR3 nucleotide sequence: TGTGCCAGCAGCCCGAGGGTGGCAGGGGGCTACACCGGGGAGCTGTTTTTT. Translation: CASSPRVAGGYTGELFF. The V call is TRBV7-6, the J call TRBJ2-2; TRBD1 aligns across 8 bases. In germline, CDR1 is SGHVS, CDR2 FNYEAQ. The trim removed 5 bases at V and 3 bases at J, leaving 11 bases unmatched. The CDR3 totals 17 residues.

The sample holds one count of this clone. V and J are TRBV4-3 and TRBJ2-1; 7 bases are shared with TRBD1. V trimming: 5 bases; J trimming: 1 base; junction bases outside the gene matches: 2. Germline CDR1 LGHNA, CDR2 YSLEER. CDR3 size: 14 residues. The CDR3 nucleotides are TGCGCCAGCAGCTCGACAGGGTCCTACAATGAGCAGTTCTTC. As protein: CASSSTGSYNEQFF.

The chain recombines TRBV27 with TRBJ1-4; D perhaps matches TRBD1 (5 bases). Germline lookup yields CDR1 MNHEY and CDR2 SMNVEV (reference sequence). V lost 3 bases to trimming and J lost 7 bases, with 15 bases between them. The CDR3 runs 15 residues. In DNA, the CDR3 is TGTGCCAGCAGTTTGCGTGGTAGGGGCACTGAAAAACTGTTTTTT. Encoded protein: CASSLRGRGTEKLFF.

This chain links TRBV27 with TRBJ2-7; maybe TRBD2 (6 bases). In germline, CDR1 is MNHEY, CDR2 SMNVEV (reference sequence). V was pared by 8 bases and J by 6 bases, with 20 bases between. The CDR3 has 14 residues. The CDR3 sequence is CASRRLEGSSEQYF. As DNA, the CDR3 is TGTGCCAGCCGCCGTCTGGAGGGAAGTAGCGAGCAGTACTTC.

V gene TRBV5-4 combines with J gene TRBJ2-1, with 8 positions matching TRBD1. V lost 5 bases, J lost 1 base, and 5 bases stayed unmatched. Looked up from germline, CDR1 is SGHNT and CDR2 is YYREEE (reference sequence). The CDR3 is made up of 15 amino acids. The CDR3 DNA reads as TGTGCCAGCAGTCCAGGGGGCGGTTCCTACAATGAGCAGTTCTTC. Residues: CASSPGGGSYNEQFF.

This clone was counted between two and nine times. The V gene is TRBV19, the J gene TRBJ2-3; no clear D. The CDR3 runs 16 residues. V lost 6 bases to trimming and J lost 0 bases, with 16 bases between them. CDR1 is LNHDA and CDR2 is SQIVND in the germline V gene (reference sequence). CDR3 residues: CASSGEEHPSTDTQYF. CDR3 in DNA: TGTGCCAGTAGCGGAGAAGAACACCCTAGCACAGATACGCAGTATTTT.

The gene calls are TRBV2 and TRBJ1-1, with TRBD1 matching 8 bases. V was clipped by 6 bases and J by 5 bases; unmatched bases: 5. Per germline, CDR1 SNHLY and CDR2 FYNNEI. The CDR3 is 13 residues long. The DNA of the CDR3 is TGTGCCAGCAGGACAGGGGAGCGGACTGAAGCTTTCTTT. It yields the protein CASRTGERTEAFF.

The V and J genes are TRBV6-5 and TRBJ1-5, with D perhaps matching TRBD1 (5 bases). The length of the CDR3 is 11 residues. Germline V gene sequence: CDR1 MNHEY, CDR2 SVGAGI. V was clipped by 8 bases and J by 9 bases, with 11 bases between them. CDR3 nucleotides: TGTGCCAGCGGAACAGGTCGGCCCCAGCATTTT. Translated, it gives CASGTGRPQHF.

This clone was picked up a small number of times. The chain has TRBV30 and TRBJ2-1, with a weak D call TRBD2 (6 bases). Germline values: CDR1 GTSNPN, CDR2 SVGIG (reference sequence). This CDR3 spans 12 amino acids. V lost 0 bases and J lost 9, with 9 bases in between. CDR3 sequence (DNA): TGTGCCTGGAGTGTACTCGGGGGTGAGCAGTTCTTC. Translated, it gives CAWSVLGGEQFF.

The chain joins TRBV25-1 to TRBJ2-3; no firm D call. The CDR3 extends over 13 amino acids. V shed 4 bases and J shed 2 bases, with 7 bases lying between them. Germline-derived CDR1 and CDR2 are MGHDK and SYGVNS. CDR3 bases: TGTGCCAGCAGTGTCGTCCTCACAGATACGCAGTATTTT. Amino acids: CASSVVLTDTQYF.

This clone was detected only a few times. The V gene is TRBV7-2, the J gene TRBJ2-1; 10 bases are shared with TRBD2. CDR3 length: 15 residues. Germline CDR1 and CDR2: SGHTA and FQGNSA. J gave up 5 bases and V 2 bases, and 3 bases lay outside the gene matches. The CDR3 sequence is CASSLTSGVNNEQFF. DNA of the CDR3: TGTGCCAGCAGCTTAACTAGCGGGGTCAACAATGAGCAGTTCTTC.

V and J are TRBV29-1 and TRBJ1-1; D possibly corresponds to TRBD1 (5 bases). The CDR3 is 13 amino acids. V dropped 0 bases and J dropped 2 bases, with 7 bases sitting between them. Germline-derived CDR1 and CDR2 are SQVTM and ANQGSEA. Here the CDR3 reads CSVEEGVNTEAFF. In nucleotides, the CDR3 is TGCAGCGTTGAAGAAGGGGTTAACACTGAAGCTTTCTTT.

The rearrangement links TRBV5-6 to TRBJ2-5, with 7 nucleotides matching TRBD1. The J call is in doubt because the DNA end fits TRBJ2-7 better. Germline assignment: CDR1 SGHDT and CDR2 YYEEEE. CDR3 length equals 13 residues. DNA for the CDR3: TGTGCCAGCAGCTTCCGACAGGGCTACGAGCAGTACTTC. This codes for CASSFRQGYEQYF.

The V call is TRBV28, the J call TRBJ1-5; 7 bases fit TRBD1. The germline gives CDR1 MDHEN, CDR2 SYDVKM. V gave up 4 bases and J gave up 2 bases; unmatched junction bases: 17. The CDR3 runs 19 residues. The CDR3 sequence is CASSSPGEGGGTGNQPQHF. The CDR3 nucleotides read TGTGCCAGCAGTTCCCCGGGGGAAGGAGGGGGGACAGGCAATCAGCCCCAGCATTTT.

The rearrangement joins TRBV5-1 to TRBJ2-5, with D possibly being TRBD1 (6 bases). The germline gives CDR1 SGHRS, CDR2 YFSETQ. The CDR3 is made up of 14 amino acids. The V gene lost 4 bases and the J gene lost 4 bases, with 14 bases spanning the gap. The CDR3 sequence: CASSPPRGGETQYF. The CDR3 DNA reads as TGCGCCAGCAGCCCCCCCAGGGGTGGAGAGACCCAGTACTTC.

The V gene is TRBV10-3, the J gene TRBJ2-2; no clear D. Per the germline V gene, CDR1 is ENHRY and CDR2 is SYGVKD. The CDR3 spans 11 residues. V was shortened by 6 bases and J by 7 bases, with 6 bases between the two germline ends. The CDR3 DNA reads TGTGCCATCAGCCAGGTCGGGGAGCTGTTTTTT. It is translated as CAISQVGELFF.

The V call is TRBV27, the J call TRBJ2-7, with 7 bases fitting TRBD1. The length of the CDR3 is 14 residues. The V segment lost 6 bases and the J segment 5 bases; nucleotides outside the gene matches: 10. In germline, CDR1 is MNHEY, CDR2 SMNVEV (reference sequence). The CDR3 sequence is CASSRTGVVDEQYF. As DNA, the CDR3 is TGTGCCAGCAGCCGAACAGGGGTTGTCGACGAGCAGTACTTC.

V usage is TRBV18 and J usage is TRBJ1-4; TRBD1 aligns across 7 bases. CDR1 and CDR2 from the germline V gene are KGHSH and LQKENI. Losses at the gene ends were 4 bases for V and 4 bases for J; bases not matched to a gene: 3. The length of the CDR3 is 14 residues. CDR3 bases: TGTGCCAGCTCACGGGGGGACAGTAATGAAAAACTGTTTTTT. Its translation: CASSRGDSNEKLFF.

The V and J genes are TRBV11-2 and TRBJ2-7; TRBD2 matches 10 bases. The CDR3 is 16 amino acids. V was clipped by 5 bases and J by 3 bases; unmatched bases: 10. Germline V gives CDR1 SGHAT, CDR2 FQNNGV. CDR3 nucleotides: TGTGCCAGCAGCCTCGGACAGCGGGAGGGCCGCTACGAGCAGTACTTC. Its translation: CASSLGQREGRYEQYF.

V and J are TRBV6-5 and TRBJ1-2, with 12 bases identical to TRBD1. V lost 6 bases, J lost 5 bases, and 7 bases stayed unmatched. In germline, CDR1 is MNHEY, CDR2 SVGAGI. The CDR3 runs 15 residues. The CDR3 protein is CASSLGTGGRYGYTF. The DNA for the CDR3 is TGTGCCAGCAGCCTAGGGACAGGGGGCCGGTATGGCTACACCTTC.

V usage is TRBV30 and J usage is TRBJ1-5; tentatively, D is TRBD1 (5 bases). The CDR3 covers 16 residues. Deletions cut 2 bases from V and 7 bases from J, with 21 bases between. Germline CDR1 and CDR2: GTSNPN and SVGIG (reference sequence). CDR3 sequence (DNA): TGTGCCTGGAGTATAGGTGGTGGGGGGAACTCCCAGCCCCAGCATTTT. As protein: CAWSIGGGGNSQPQHF.

The chain carries TRBV7-9 and TRBJ1-2; D gene uncertain. The ends were cut back, 7 bases at V and 3 bases at J, with 15 bases in the middle. Germline V gives CDR1 SEHNR, CDR2 FQNEAQ (reference sequence). CDR3 size: 14 residues. CDR3 residues: CASTYGGQDYGYTF. The CDR3 nucleotides are TGTGCCAGCACCTATGGTGGGCAAGACTATGGCTACACCTTC. Drawing the rest from reference TRBV7-9 and TRBJ1-2, the complete variable domain is DTGVSQNPRHKITKRGQNVTFRCDPISEHNRLYWYRQTLGQGPEFLTYFQNEAQLEKSRLLSDRFSAERPKGSFSTLEIQRTEQGDSAMYLCASTYGGQDYGYTFGSGTRLTVV.

The rearrangement joins TRBV2 to TRBJ1-1, with no clear D. There are 15 residues in the CDR3. Per the germline V gene, CDR1 is SNHLY and CDR2 is FYNNEI. V lost 0 bases to trimming and J lost 4 bases, with 12 bases between them. CDR3 region: CASSEAPTLSTEAFF. The CDR3 DNA sequence: TGTGCCAGCAGTGAAGCGCCCACTTTGAGCACTGAAGCTTTCTTT.

Turning to this clone: Additional DNA sequences in this sample encode the identical CDR3. V gene TRBV6-5 combines with J gene TRBJ2-7, with 9 bases aligning to TRBD1. V lost 2 bases, J lost 4 bases, and 3 bases stayed unmatched. Germline V gives CDR1 MNHEY, CDR2 SVGAGI. There are 14 residues in the CDR3. The CDR3 protein is CASSYGTGPYEQYF. The CDR3 DNA reads as TGTGCCAGCAGTTACGGGACAGGGCCTTACGAGCAGTACTTC.

This chain uses TRBV7-3 with TRBJ2-5; possible D gene TRBD2, 8 bases. V lost 5 bases to trimming and J lost 11 bases, with 15 bases between them. The CDR3 totals 12 residues. Germline V lookup: CDR1 SGHTA, CDR2 FQGTGA. The CDR3 reads CASSPAGGQQYF. Written as DNA, the CDR3 is TGTGCCAGCAGCCCGGCGGGGGGACAGCAGTACTTC. Full variable domain (rest looked up from reference TRBV7-3 and TRBJ2-5): GAGVSQTPSNKVTEKGKYVELRCDPISGHTALYWYRQSLGQGPEFLIYFQGTGAADDSGLPNDRFFAVRPEGSVSTLKIQRTERGDSAVYLCASSPAGGQQYFGPGTRLLVL.